The rows below give T cell receptor beta chains drawn from one sample of a study of cytomegalovirus exposure and HLA in healthy donors. Repertoires were generated with immunoSEQ multiplex PCR, while TCRdb's copy carries only in-frame clones and drops some. The sample lists over 100,000 clones; approximately 80% were seen once. Sample: PBMCs. Source of these receptors: a female donor in good health and CMV-seronegative. The CDR3 runs from the conserved cysteine through the conserved F or W. Fields, in order: J gene, D gene, clone size, V gene, CDR3 protein, CDR3 DNA. A D gene is named only where the DNA matches it firmly. Some rows have no size entry. The others give once, few or many, or a class for an expanded clone.

J gene: TRBJ1-2; D gene: TRBD1; clone size: -; V gene: TRBV4-3; CDR3 protein: CASSQSGTGRIGYTF; CDR3 DNA: TGCGCCAGCAGCCAATCCGGGACAGGGCGAATCGGCTACACCTTC
J gene: TRBJ2-3; D gene: -; clone size: -; V gene: TRBV28; CDR3 protein: CASRGGDARAELGDTQYF; CDR3 DNA: TGTGCCAGCAGAGGGGGGGACGCAAGGGCGGAGTTAGGAGATACGCAGTATTTT
J gene: TRBJ2-5; D gene: -; clone size: -; V gene: TRBV5-1; CDR3 protein: CASSLLTGQETQYF; CDR3 DNA: TGCGCCAGCAGCTTGCTGACAGGCCAAGAGACCCAGTACTTC
J gene: TRBJ2-3; D gene: -; clone size: once; V gene: TRBV11-3; CDR3 protein: CASSRRTAYGGTDTQYF; CDR3 DNA: TGTGCCAGCAGCCGCCGGACTGCGTACGGCGGTACAGATACGCAGTATTTT
J gene: TRBJ2-5; D gene: -; clone size: -; V gene: TRBV28; CDR3 protein: CASSIIETQYF; CDR3 DNA: TGTGCCAGCAGTATTATCGAGACCCAGTACTTC
J gene: TRBJ2-2; D gene: TRBD2; clone size: -; V gene: TRBV9; CDR3 protein: CASSGLAGGPGWTGELFF; CDR3 DNA: TGTGCCAGCAGCGGACTAGCGGGAGGGCCCGGATGGACCGGGGAGCTGTTTTTT
J gene: TRBJ2-7; D gene: -; clone size: few; V gene: TRBV7-2; CDR3 protein: CASSFSFGGEQYF; CDR3 DNA: TGTGCCAGCAGCTTTAGTTTCGGGGGCGAGCAGTACTTC
J gene: TRBJ1-4; D gene: TRBD1; clone size: -; V gene: TRBV28; CDR3 protein: CASSFRGKGEKLFF; CDR3 DNA: TGTGCCAGCAGTTTCAGGGGGAAGGGTGAAAAACTGTTTTTT
J gene: TRBJ2-7; D gene: -; clone size: -; V gene: TRBV5-6; CDR3 protein: CASSLGSSYEQYF; CDR3 DNA: TGTGCCAGCAGCTTGGGGAGCTCCTACGAGCAGTACTTC
J gene: TRBJ2-5; D gene: TRBD2; clone size: few; V gene: TRBV7-3; CDR3 protein: CASRTQGRGDQETQYF; CDR3 DNA: TGTGCCAGCAGGACGCAGGGGCGGGGGGACCAAGAGACCCAGTACTTC
J gene: TRBJ1-4; D gene: -; clone size: -; V gene: TRBV28; CDR3 protein: CASSLLLYRPSDTKPDEKLFF; CDR3 DNA: TGTGCCAGCAGTTTATTGTTGTACCGCCCATCTGACACAAAACCGGATGAAAAACTGTTTTTT
J gene: TRBJ1-2; D gene: TRBD1; clone size: once; V gene: TRBV7-9; CDR3 protein: CASSLGQVYGYTF; CDR3 DNA: TGTGCCAGCAGCCTCGGACAGGTCTATGGCTACACCTTC
J gene: TRBJ1-4; D gene: -; clone size: -; V gene: TRBV4-3; CDR3 protein: CASGQGNRVNEKLFF; CDR3 DNA: TGCGCCAGCGGCCAAGGGAACAGGGTAAATGAAAAACTGTTTTTT
J gene: TRBJ1-1; D gene: -; clone size: few; V gene: TRBV19; CDR3 protein: CASQGQMNTEAFF; CDR3 DNA: TGTGCCAGTCAGGGGCAAATGAACACTGAAGCTTTCTTT
J gene: TRBJ2-7; D gene: TRBD2; clone size: -; V gene: TRBV27; CDR3 protein: CATRTSGNYEQYF; CDR3 DNA: TGTGCCACTCGGACTAGCGGTAACTACGAGCAGTACTTC
J gene: TRBJ2-1; D gene: TRBD2; clone size: -; V gene: TRBV19; CDR3 protein: CASSIRVAGDNEQFF; CDR3 DNA: TGTGCCAGTAGTATAAGAGTAGCGGGAGACAATGAGCAGTTCTTC
J gene: TRBJ2-5; D gene: TRBD1; clone size: -; V gene: TRBV2; CDR3 protein: CASFGRDRGEGQETQYF; CDR3 DNA: TGTGCCAGCTTCGGCCGGGACAGGGGAGAAGGCCAAGAGACCCAGTACTTC
J gene: TRBJ2-5; D gene: TRBD1; clone size: -; V gene: TRBV9; CDR3 protein: CASSAEGQGGETQYF; CDR3 DNA: TGTGCCAGCAGCGCCGAGGGACAGGGAGGGGAGACCCAGTACTTC
J gene: TRBJ2-5; D gene: -; clone size: -; V gene: TRBV5-1; CDR3 protein: CASSHGSPRRETQYF; CDR3 DNA: TGCGCCAGCAGCCACGGATCACCCCGGAGGGAGACCCAGTACTTC
J gene: TRBJ2-7; D gene: -; clone size: -; V gene: TRBV7-2; CDR3 protein: CASSPYGLSYEQYF; CDR3 DNA: TGTGCCAGCAGCCCGTACGGACTGTCCTACGAGCAGTACTTC
J gene: TRBJ2-7; D gene: -; clone size: few; V gene: TRBV4-2; CDR3 protein: CASSQNPGLDSYEQYF; CDR3 DNA: TGTGCCAGCAGCCAAAATCCGGGACTCGACTCCTACGAGCAGTACTTC
J gene: TRBJ1-3; D gene: -; clone size: -; V gene: TRBV7-2; CDR3 protein: CASSLTGNTIYF; CDR3 DNA: TGTGCCAGCAGCCTGACAGGAAACACCATATATTTT
J gene: TRBJ2-1; D gene: -; clone size: once; V gene: TRBV5-6; CDR3 protein: CASSLGLENEQFF; CDR3 DNA: TGTGCCAGCAGCTTGGGACTAGAGAATGAGCAGTTCTTC
J gene: TRBJ2-6; D gene: -; clone size: -; V gene: TRBV18; CDR3 protein: CASSPPGSFSGANVLTF; CDR3 DNA: TGTGCCAGCTCGCCTCCCGGGTCTTTCTCTGGGGCCAACGTCCTGACTTTC
J gene: TRBJ2-7; D gene: TRBD2; clone size: -; V gene: TRBV5-1; CDR3 protein: CASSPTTSGRLGYEQYF; CDR3 DNA: TGCGCCAGCAGCCCGACGACTAGCGGGAGATTGGGGTACGAGCAGTACTTC
J gene: TRBJ2-7; D gene: -; clone size: -; V gene: TRBV4-3; CDR3 protein: CASSQGTFSYEQYF; CDR3 DNA: TGCGCCAGCAGCCAAGGGACTTTTTCCTACGAGCAGTACTTC
J gene: TRBJ1-1; D gene: -; clone size: -; V gene: TRBV4-1; CDR3 protein: CASSQDRGGRDTEAFF; CDR3 DNA: TGCGCCAGCAGCCAAGATCGGGGGGGGAGAGACACTGAAGCTTTCTTT
J gene: TRBJ2-5; D gene: TRBD2; clone size: -; V gene: TRBV4-3; CDR3 protein: CASSQESSGRRETQYF; CDR3 DNA: TGCGCCAGCAGCCAAGAATCTAGCGGGAGACGGGAGACCCAGTACTTC
J gene: TRBJ2-2; D gene: TRBD1; clone size: -; V gene: TRBV5-4; CDR3 protein: CASRGQGGTGELFF; CDR3 DNA: TGTGCCAGCAGGGGACAGGGCGGAACCGGGGAGCTGTTTTTT
J gene: TRBJ2-5; D gene: -; clone size: -; V gene: TRBV9; CDR3 protein: CASSGGGSGGGGQETQYF; CDR3 DNA: TGTGCCAGCAGTGGGGGGGGGAGCGGCGGAGGGGGCCAAGAGACCCAGTACTTC
J gene: TRBJ1-1; D gene: -; clone size: -; V gene: TRBV6-5; CDR3 protein: CASTSGIMNTEAFF; CDR3 DNA: TGTGCCAGCACCAGCGGAATTATGAACACTGAAGCTTTCTTT
J gene: TRBJ1-4; D gene: -; clone size: -; V gene: TRBV30; CDR3 protein: CAWSPQGNEKLFF; CDR3 DNA: TGTGCCTGGAGTCCTCAGGGTAATGAAAAACTGTTTTTT
J gene: TRBJ2-1; D gene: -; clone size: -; V gene: TRBV1; CDR3 protein: CTSPEGLELYNEQFF; CDR3 DNA: TGCACCAGCCCTGAGGGACTAGAACTTTACAATGAGCAGTTCTTC
J gene: TRBJ2-3; D gene: -; clone size: -; V gene: TRBV5-1; CDR3 protein: CASSPKQGSDTQYF; CDR3 DNA: TGCGCCAGCAGCCCGAAACAGGGTTCGGATACGCAGTATTTT
J gene: TRBJ1-5; D gene: TRBD1; clone size: -; V gene: TRBV5-6; CDR3 protein: CASSPAGGWDQPQHF; CDR3 DNA: TGTGCCAGCAGCCCCGCAGGGGGGTGGGATCAGCCCCAGCATTTT
J gene: TRBJ1-2; D gene: -; clone size: -; V gene: TRBV7-2; CDR3 protein: CASSLSGVPTF; CDR3 DNA: TGTGCCAGCAGCTTATCCGGAGTCCCCACCTTC
J gene: TRBJ1-5; D gene: -; clone size: -; V gene: TRBV6-1; CDR3 protein: CASSESGGQPQHF; CDR3 DNA: TGTGCCAGCAGTGAATCGGGAGGTCAGCCCCAGCATTTT
J gene: TRBJ1-3; D gene: -; clone size: -; V gene: TRBV29-1; CDR3 protein: CSVSLDTIYF; CDR3 DNA: TGCAGCGTCTCCTTAGACACCATATATTTT
J gene: TRBJ2-5; D gene: TRBD2; clone size: -; V gene: TRBV4-3; CDR3 protein: CASSLHPSGSGETQYF; CDR3 DNA: TGCGCCAGCAGCCTCCACCCTAGCGGGAGTGGTGAGACCCAGTACTTC
J gene: TRBJ2-3; D gene: TRBD1; clone size: -; V gene: TRBV9; CDR3 protein: CASSLQDGTGEGDTQYF; CDR3 DNA: TGTGCCAGCAGCTTACAAGACGGGACAGGGGAAGGAGATACGCAGTATTTT
J gene: TRBJ2-7; D gene: TRBD1; clone size: few; V gene: TRBV7-8; CDR3 protein: CASSLGQGPEQYF; CDR3 DNA: TGTGCCAGCAGCTTAGGACAGGGTCCCGAGCAGTACTTC
J gene: TRBJ2-1; D gene: TRBD2; clone size: -; V gene: TRBV16; CDR3 protein: CASSQSTSGRYNEQFF; CDR3 DNA: TGTGCCAGCAGCCAATCGACTAGCGGGAGGTACAATGAGCAGTTCTTC
J gene: TRBJ1-4; D gene: -; clone size: -; V gene: TRBV14; CDR3 protein: CASSQEGGYVGKLFF; CDR3 DNA: TGTGCCAGCAGCCAAGAAGGGGGATATGTTGGAAAACTGTTTTTT
J gene: TRBJ1-1; D gene: -; clone size: -; V gene: TRBV7-9; CDR3 protein: CASSSSNRLGNTEAFF; CDR3 DNA: TGTGCCAGCAGCTCCAGCAACCGGCTAGGGAACACTGAAGCTTTCTTT
J gene: TRBJ2-3; D gene: -; clone size: -; V gene: TRBV11-1; CDR3 protein: CASSLRGTDTQYF; CDR3 DNA: TGTGCCAGCAGCTTACGAGGCACAGATACGCAGTATTTT
J gene: TRBJ2-7; D gene: TRBD2; clone size: -; V gene: TRBV9; CDR3 protein: CASSVVPGGGTSGTKQYF; CDR3 DNA: TGTGCCAGCAGCGTAGTCCCAGGGGGGGGGACTAGCGGCACGAAGCAGTACTTC
J gene: TRBJ2-3; D gene: -; clone size: -; V gene: TRBV7-2; CDR3 protein: CASSLALSGGPTDTQYF; CDR3 DNA: TGTGCCAGCAGCTTAGCTCTTAGCGGAGGGCCCACAGATACGCAGTATTTT
J gene: TRBJ2-7; D gene: -; clone size: -; V gene: TRBV2; CDR3 protein: CARDSPEGQYF; CDR3 DNA: TGTGCCAGAGACTCGCCCGAAGGGCAGTACTTC
J gene: TRBJ1-2; D gene: -; clone size: -; V gene: TRBV19; CDR3 protein: CASSLVGSGTIYGYTF; CDR3 DNA: TGTGCCAGTAGTTTAGTCGGTTCAGGCACCATCTATGGCTACACCTTC
J gene: TRBJ2-1; D gene: TRBD2; clone size: few; V gene: TRBV28; CDR3 protein: CASSLPAGGHDEQFF; CDR3 DNA: TGTGCCAGCAGTTTGCCAGCGGGAGGGCACGATGAGCAGTTCTTC
J gene: TRBJ1-1; D gene: -; clone size: few; V gene: TRBV5-1; CDR3 protein: CASSLAQGPEAFF; CDR3 DNA: TGCGCCAGCAGCTTGGCGCAGGGCCCTGAAGCTTTCTTT
J gene: TRBJ1-6; D gene: TRBD1; clone size: few; V gene: TRBV28; CDR3 protein: CASSHPLGQWAHNSPLHF; CDR3 DNA: TGTGCCAGCAGCCACCCCTTGGGACAGTGGGCCCATAATTCACCCCTCCACTTT
J gene: TRBJ2-2; D gene: -; clone size: -; V gene: TRBV11-2; CDR3 protein: CASSFNRGGNTGELFF; CDR3 DNA: TGTGCCAGCAGCTTCAATAGGGGTGGAAACACCGGGGAGCTGTTTTTT
J gene: TRBJ1-1; D gene: -; clone size: -; V gene: TRBV15; CDR3 protein: CATSRGSGTEAFF; CDR3 DNA: TGTGCCACCAGCAGAGGGAGCGGCACTGAAGCTTTCTTT
J gene: TRBJ2-3; D gene: -; clone size: -; V gene: TRBV9; CDR3 protein: CASSPSGSAITDTQYF; CDR3 DNA: TGTGCCAGCAGCCCAAGCGGTAGCGCGATCACAGATACGCAGTATTTT
J gene: TRBJ2-4; D gene: -; clone size: -; V gene: TRBV11-2; CDR3 protein: CASSLAGGNIQYF; CDR3 DNA: TGTGCCAGCAGCTTAGCTGGCGGAAACATTCAGTACTTC
J gene: TRBJ1-2; D gene: TRBD1; clone size: -; V gene: TRBV19; CDR3 protein: CASSMLTGGGYGYTF; CDR3 DNA: TGTGCCAGTAGTATGCTGACAGGGGGGGGCTATGGCTACACCTTC
J gene: TRBJ1-1; D gene: -; clone size: -; V gene: TRBV11-3; CDR3 protein: CASSLNRDAEAFF; CDR3 DNA: TGTGCCAGCAGCTTAAACAGGGACGCTGAAGCTTTCTTT
J gene: TRBJ1-5; D gene: TRBD1; clone size: -; V gene: TRBV28; CDR3 protein: CASSTDRAYSNQPQHF; CDR3 DNA: TGTGCCAGCAGCACCGACAGGGCCTATAGCAATCAGCCCCAGCATTTT